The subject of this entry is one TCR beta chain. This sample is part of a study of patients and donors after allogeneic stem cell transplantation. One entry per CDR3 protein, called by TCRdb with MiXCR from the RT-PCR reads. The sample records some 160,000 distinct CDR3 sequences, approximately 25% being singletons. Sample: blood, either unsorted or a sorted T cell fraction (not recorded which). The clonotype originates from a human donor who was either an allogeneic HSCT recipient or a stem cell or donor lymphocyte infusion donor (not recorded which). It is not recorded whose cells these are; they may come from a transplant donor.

CDR3 nucleotide sequence: TGTGCCAGCAGTACAAACTACGAGCAGTACTTC. This encodes CASSTNYEQYF. The gene calls are TRBV12-3 or TRBV12-4 and TRBJ2-7; D ambiguous. Trimming took 5 bases from V and 3 from J, leaving 5 bases between them. The CDR3 runs 11 residues.